The source of this TCR beta chain is a study of T-cell memory formation after mild COVID-19. This CDR3 is built from 18 residues. Germline CDR1 reads LGHDT; CDR2 reads YNNKEL (reference sequence). Between the trimmed V and J ends, which lost 1 base and 5 bases, there was a span of 22 bases. 5'RACE with constant-segment primers yielded barcoded, UMI-tagged TCR alpha and TCR beta cDNA libraries. TCRdb re-called the 5' RACE reads through MiXCR, storing one row per CDR3 protein. Of 550,000 to 600,000 distinct CDR3 sequences listed, about 22% are singletons. This clonotype was counted only a few times. Its antigen is unknown. Findings and caveats of the study: Mainly CM and EM harbored the contracting CD4+ clones; mainly EMRA harbored the CD8+ ones.

The chain is built from TRBV3-1 and TRBJ2-3, with unresolved D. The material sequenced was PBMCs or a T cell subset sorted from them (not recorded which). The origin of this receptor is an adult woman who had mild COVID-19 (a few samples of this study predate the infection). Cell type and time point are not known. The DNA of the CDR3 is TGTGCCAGCAGCCAAGCCGGAAGACACCAACCGCGTAGAGATACGCAGTATTTT. Its translation is CASSQAGRHQPRRDTQYF.